The clone carrying this T cell receptor beta chain appeared a single time. Its antigen is unidentified. Assay: immunoSEQ multiplex PCR; the TCRdb copy retains only in-frame clones and omits some. The table lists some 25,000 clones, around 81% of them singletons. These data come from a study of OX40 agonist ivuxolimab in advanced cancers. Study results and limitations: At doses 0.1 to 3.0 mg/kg, CD4+ and CD8+ clones expanded.

Germline V gives CDR1 SGHRS, CDR2 YFSETQ. The CDR3 sequence is 15 residues long. The V gene end was trimmed by 3 bases and the J gene end by 4 bases; junction bases not matched to a gene: 7. Autoimmune disease history or systemic immunosuppression disqualified patients. This TCR was sampled from an adult with an advanced solid tumor such as melanoma, head and neck, liver or kidney cancer. Here the sequenced sample was CD4+ or CD8+ T cells sorted from blood, taken in a trial of the OX40 agonist ivuxolimab. The V and J genes are TRBV5-1 and TRBJ2-7; 10 bases map to TRBD2. The DNA for the CDR3 is TGCGCCAGCAGCTCCGTCTCTAGCGGGAGTTACGAGCAGTACTTC. This translates into CASSSVSSGSYEQYF.